The next 25 T cell receptor beta chains were all read from a single sample in a study of cytomegalovirus exposure and HLA in healthy donors. The PCR contained 60 Vbeta and 13 Jbeta primers. Using immunoSEQ multiplex PCR, the repertoire was profiled, and TCRdb retains in-frame clones only, with some absent. This sample's table has approximately 120,000 clones. Sequencing input: PBMCs. Receptors were obtained from a man aged 18-30 years in good health and CMV-seronegative.

The chain employs TRBV7-9 and TRBJ1-5; 8 nucleotides agree with TRBD1. There are 15 residues in the CDR3. Germline lookup yields CDR1 SEHNR and CDR2 FQNEAQ (reference sequence). J lost 3 bases, V lost 4 bases, and 5 bases had no gene match. For the CDR3, the DNA is TGTGCCAGCAGCTCATGGACAGGGAACAATCAGCCCCAGCATTTT. Translating it yields CASSSWTGNNQPQHF. Together with reference TRBV7-9 and TRBJ1-5, the CDR3 gives the full variable domain: DTGVSQNPRHKITKRGQNVTFRCDPISEHNRLYWYRQTLGQGPEFLTYFQNEAQLEKSRLLSDRFSAERPKGSFSTLEIQRTEQGDSAMYLCASSSWTGNNQPQHFGDGTRLSIL.

This sequence joins TRBV28 and TRBJ1-1; TRBD1 is a possible D gene (5 bases). The CDR3 has 17 amino acids. Germline V CDR1 and CDR2: MDHEN, SYDVKM. Trimming removed 2 bases from V and 1 base from J, with 17 bases in between. CDR3 region: CASSLDRQRQKNTEAFF. Written as DNA, the CDR3 is TGTGCCAGCAGTTTAGACAGACAAAGACAAAAGAACACTGAAGCTTTCTTT.

The rearrangement joins TRBV19 to TRBJ2-6; no firm D call. Between the trimmed V and J ends, which lost 6 bases and 1 base, there was a span of 10 bases. The CDR3 has 15 residues. Per germline, CDR1 LNHDA and CDR2 SQIVND (reference sequence). The chain's CDR3 is CASSDAGSGANVLTF. The CDR3 DNA is TGTGCCAGTAGCGACGCAGGATCTGGGGCCAACGTCCTGACTTTC.

The chain links TRBV5-1 to TRBJ1-1; perhaps TRBD1 as D (6 bases). Trimming pared 2 bases from V and 0 bases from J, leaving 14 bases between. Looked up from germline, CDR1 is SGHRS and CDR2 is YFSETQ. The length of the CDR3 is 16 residues. In DNA form, the CDR3 reads TGCGCCAGCAGCTTACGGGGGGCGGGGGTGAACACTGAAGCTTTCTTT. Its translation is CASSLRGAGVNTEAFF.

The J gene is TRBJ1-4, the V gene TRBV4-2, with D uncertain. CDR1 is LGHNA and CDR2 is YNFKEQ in the germline V gene. This CDR3 has 17 residues. Trimming removed 0 bases from V and 8 bases from J, with 19 bases in between. The CDR3 is CASSQETPYGDGEKLFF. The DNA for the CDR3 is TGTGCCAGCAGCCAAGAGACGCCGTACGGGGATGGGGAAAAACTGTTTTTT.

CDR3 DNA sequence: TGTGCCAGTAGACAGTCAACTAATGAAAAACTGTTTTTT. Translated: CASRQSTNEKLFF. This rearrangement joins TRBV19 to TRBJ1-4, with D uncertain. The germline CDR1 and CDR2 sequences are LNHDA and SQIVND (reference sequence). This CDR3 region has 13 residues. Trimming left V 6 bases short and J 0 bases short, with 5 bases between.

J is TRBJ2-7 and V is TRBV4-3; 8 nucleotides align to TRBD1. J gave up 2 bases and V 4 bases, and 7 bases lay outside the gene matches. The CDR3 totals 15 residues. The germline gives CDR1 LGHNA, CDR2 YSLEER. DNA of the CDR3: TGCGCCAGCAGCCCCGGACAGGGAGGAACCTACGAGCAGTACTTC. Translation gives CASSPGQGGTYEQYF.

The chain uses TRBV5-6 and TRBJ1-1; D is ambiguous. This CDR3 comprises 14 residues. The ends were cut back, 0 bases at V and 4 bases at J, with 10 bases in the middle. Germline CDR1 SGHDT, CDR2 YYEEEE. This CDR3 is CASSLASQATEAFF. CDR3 sequence (DNA): TGTGCCAGCAGCTTGGCTTCCCAAGCCACTGAAGCTTTCTTT.

V is TRBV5-6 and J is TRBJ2-2, with 11 bases aligning to TRBD1. This CDR3 has 18 amino acids. Germline V gene lookup returns CDR1 SGHDT and CDR2 YYEEEE. The V gene end was trimmed by 4 bases and the J gene end by 2 bases; junction bases not matched to a gene: 10. The CDR3 loop is CASSVRRTGGLNTGELFF. The CDR3 coding sequence is TGTGCCAGCAGCGTTCGGCGGACAGGGGGCCTAAACACCGGGGAGCTGTTTTTT.

The chain uses TRBV29-1 and TRBJ2-5, with D perhaps matching TRBD2 (5 bases). The V end was cut by 6 bases, the J end by 7 bases, with 9 bases between. Germline V gene data show CDR1 as SQVTM and CDR2 as ANQGSEA. The CDR3 consists of 10 residues. This chain's CDR3 is CSVDAGTQYF. The DNA for the CDR3 is TGCAGCGTGGACGCGGGGACCCAGTACTTC. Together with reference TRBV29-1 and TRBJ2-5, the CDR3 gives the full variable domain: SAVISQKPSRDICQRGTSLTIQCQVDSQVTMMFWYRQQPGQSLTLIATANQGSEATYESGFVIDKFPISRPNLTFSTLTVSNMSPEDSSIYLCSVDAGTQYFGPGTRLLVL.

The CDR3 DNA reads as TGTGCCAGTAGTATCGGACTCAGTAAAGAGACCCAGTACTTC. This encodes CASSIGLSKETQYF. The chain employs TRBV19 and TRBJ2-5, with a weak D call TRBD2 (5 bases). The V and J ends lost 3 bases and 3 bases respectively, with 11 bases between them. The CDR3 extends over 14 amino acids. Germline V gene lookup returns CDR1 LNHDA and CDR2 SQIVND (reference sequence).

Concerning this clone itself: This sample includes further DNA sequences coding for the same CDR3. The chain uses TRBV28 and TRBJ1-1; D unresolved. Trimming left V 1 base short and J 1 base short, with 7 bases between. Germline V gene data show CDR1 as MDHEN and CDR2 as SYDVKM. CDR3 length: 14 residues. The CDR3 spells CASSLLGENTEAFF. The CDR3 DNA follows: TGTGCCAGCAGTTTATTGGGAGAGAACACTGAAGCTTTCTTT.

The V gene is TRBV11-3, the J gene TRBJ1-1; TRBD1 is a possible D gene (6 bases). V shed 4 bases and J shed 1 base, with 22 bases lying between them. The CDR3 totals 18 residues. Germline CDR1 and CDR2: SGHNT and YENEEA. DNA of the CDR3: TGTGCCAGCAGCTCTAATACCGCTACCGGGACAAGGAACACTGAAGCTTTCTTT. This gives the protein CASSSNTATGTRNTEAFF.

The V and J genes are TRBV19 and TRBJ1-2; possible D gene TRBD1, 5 bases. V lost 5 bases, J lost 5 bases, and 12 bases lay in between. There are 13 residues in the CDR3. Germline V CDR1 and CDR2: LNHDA, SQIVND (reference sequence). Here the CDR3 reads CASSLTAMYGYTF. The CDR3 bases are TGTGCCAGTAGTCTGACAGCTATGTATGGCTACACCTTC.

The V and J genes are TRBV28 and TRBJ2-7; 9 bases agree with TRBD2. Germline CDR1 reads MDHEN; CDR2 reads SYDVKM. The V segment lost 6 bases and the J segment 4 bases; nucleotides outside the gene matches: 10. This CDR3 region has 15 residues. CDR3 sequence: CASRPSGTSRYEQYF. The CDR3 DNA follows: TGTGCCAGCAGACCCTCCGGGACTAGCAGATACGAGCAGTACTTC.

This chain joins TRBV6-1 and TRBJ2-7; tentatively, D is TRBD1 (8 bases). The germline V gene encodes CDR1 MNHNS and CDR2 SASEGT. The ends were cut back, 7 bases at V and 4 bases at J, with 14 bases in the middle. CDR3 length equals 13 residues. The CDR3 loop is CASNGQGGYEQYF. The CDR3 DNA reads as TGTGCCAGCAACGGACAGGGAGGGTACGAGCAGTACTTC.

The chain is built from TRBV6-5 and TRBJ2-6; D might be TRBD2 (5 bases). CDR1 MNHEY and CDR2 SVGAGI come from the germline V gene. V was clipped by 7 bases and J by 2 bases, with 6 bases between them. This CDR3 has 13 amino acids. The CDR3 region is CASMRAGANVLTF. In nucleotides, the CDR3 is TGTGCCAGCATGCGGGCTGGGGCCAACGTCCTGACTTTC.

The J gene is TRBJ1-6, the V gene TRBV6-6, with a tentative D call TRBD1 (5 bases). Germline lookup yields CDR1 MNHNY and CDR2 SVGAGI (reference sequence). Trimming cost V 2 bases and J 14 bases, with 19 bases left between them. The CDR3 loop spans 15 amino acids. CDR3: CASSYLDSPKVALHF. The CDR3 DNA follows: TGTGCCAGCAGTTACCTCGACAGCCCAAAGGTGGCCCTCCACTTT.

J is TRBJ1-6 and V is TRBV29-1, with D hard to call. V lost 4 bases and J 8 bases, leaving 12 bases between the germline ends. CDR1 and CDR2 (germline): SQVTM, ANQGSEA. The CDR3 covers 13 residues. CDR3 nucleotide sequence: TGCAGCGTTGGAGGAGGGCTCGATTCACCCCTCCACTTT. It translates to CSVGGGLDSPLHF.

V gene TRBV30 combines with J gene TRBJ2-7; possibly TRBD1 for D (5 bases). The CDR3 contains 13 residues. V dropped 5 bases and J dropped 6 bases, with 17 bases sitting between them. The germline V gene encodes CDR1 GTSNPN and CDR2 SVGIG (reference sequence). The CDR3 sequence: CAWLKGRGVEQYF. The CDR3, as DNA: TGTGCCTGGCTCAAGGGGCGAGGAGTCGAGCAGTACTTC.

This chain uses TRBV6-1 with TRBJ1-5, with D tentatively TRBD1 (5 bases). V gave up 2 bases and J gave up 1 base, with 9 bases separating them. Germline V gene sequence: CDR1 MNHNS, CDR2 SASEGT. The CDR3 is 15 amino acids. The CDR3, as DNA: TGTGCCAGCAGTGAATTTAGGACAAGCAATCAGCCCCAGCATTTT. It specifies CASSEFRTSNQPQHF.

V gene TRBV19 combines with J gene TRBJ2-1; a possible D gene is TRBD2 (6 bases). The CDR3 consists of 16 residues. CDR1 is LNHDA, CDR2 SQIVND, per germline (reference sequence). The germline V and J ends were trimmed by 2 bases and 5 bases, with 16 bases remaining between them. CDR3 sequence reads: CASSILGSAGHNEQFF. The DNA for the CDR3 is TGTGCCAGTAGTATACTGGGGTCCGCGGGGCACAATGAGCAGTTCTTC.

The chain is built from TRBV5-1 and TRBJ2-1; perhaps TRBD2 as D (6 bases). Germline V gene data show CDR1 as SGHRS and CDR2 as YFSETQ. The CDR3 consists of 18 residues. The V end was cut by 3 bases, the J end by 6 bases, with 25 bases between. DNA for the CDR3: TGCGCCAGCAGCTCACCCGGGGGTGGGATAGCGAAAGGCAATGAGCAGTTCTTC. Translating gives CASSSPGGGIAKGNEQFF.

CDR3 nucleotide sequence: TGTGCCAGCAGGGGACAGGTTTGGCGTGAAAAACTGTTTTTT. It is translated as CASRGQVWREKLFF. This rearrangement joins TRBV2 to TRBJ1-4, with 8 bases matching TRBD1. Unmatched junction bases numbered 7, after V lost 6 bases and J lost 7 bases. Germline CDR1 is SNHLY and CDR2 is FYNNEI. The CDR3 length is 14 residues.

The V call is TRBV11-3, the J call TRBJ2-3; D call uncertain. Germline-derived CDR1 and CDR2 are SGHNT and YENEEA. The CDR3 is made up of 13 amino acids. V lost 5 bases, J lost 2 bases, and 8 bases lay in between. CDR3 DNA sequence: TGTGCCAGCAGCCCCCAGAACACAGATACGCAGTATTTT. Protein product: CASSPQNTDTQYF.